The clone carrying this T cell receptor beta chain was seen a handful of times. These data belong to a study of blood T cell repertoires in COVID-19. In the study overall: COVID-19 samples, acute and convalescent, were from the United States, Italy and Spain.

The authors' processing: Amplification of reference gene primers was used by the study to estimate nucleated cell counts. TCRdb's copy holds only in-frame clones and misses some; the assay was immunoSEQ multiplex PCR. The V and J calls and clone size were taken over from that table, and D and trimming were inferred from the DNA. Here the sample spans nearly 350,000 clones, approximately 87% being singletons. It was during active infection that Seattle patients were enrolled and then longitudinally followed. The clonotype originates from a woman in her forties or fifties with COVID-19, enrolled during active disease. Specimen: peripheral blood.

The CDR3 DNA reads TGTGCCAGCACGGGGACAGCCTCCTACGAGCAGTACTTC. Encoded protein: CASTGTASYEQYF. The chain employs TRBV6-5 and TRBJ2-7; the match to TRBD1 covers 7 bases. Germline trimming cut 7 bases from V and 0 bases from J; bases unmatched to any gene: 3. Germline V lookup: CDR1 MNHEY, CDR2 SVGAGI. The CDR3 totals 13 residues.